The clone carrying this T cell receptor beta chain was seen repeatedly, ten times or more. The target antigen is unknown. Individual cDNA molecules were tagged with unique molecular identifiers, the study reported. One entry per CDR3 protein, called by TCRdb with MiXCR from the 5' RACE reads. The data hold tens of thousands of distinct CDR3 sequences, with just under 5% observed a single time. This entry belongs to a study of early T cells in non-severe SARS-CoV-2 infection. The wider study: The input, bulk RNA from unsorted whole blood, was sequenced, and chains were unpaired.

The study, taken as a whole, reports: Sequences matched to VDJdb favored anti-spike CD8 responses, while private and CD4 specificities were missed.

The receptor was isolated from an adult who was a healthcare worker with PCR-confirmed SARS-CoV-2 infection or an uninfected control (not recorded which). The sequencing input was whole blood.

CDR3 coding DNA: TGTGCCAGCAGCCACGGGGGCAGGGTTCTAGATACGCAGTATTTT. Protein: CASSHGGRVLDTQYF. The gene calls are TRBV11-2 and TRBJ2-3, with D possibly called TRBD1 or TRBD2 (6 bases each). The CDR3 is 15 residues long. The V gene's germline CDR1 is SGHAT and CDR2 FQNNGV. The V end lost 5 bases, the J end lost 5 bases, and 17 bases lay between the germline ends.